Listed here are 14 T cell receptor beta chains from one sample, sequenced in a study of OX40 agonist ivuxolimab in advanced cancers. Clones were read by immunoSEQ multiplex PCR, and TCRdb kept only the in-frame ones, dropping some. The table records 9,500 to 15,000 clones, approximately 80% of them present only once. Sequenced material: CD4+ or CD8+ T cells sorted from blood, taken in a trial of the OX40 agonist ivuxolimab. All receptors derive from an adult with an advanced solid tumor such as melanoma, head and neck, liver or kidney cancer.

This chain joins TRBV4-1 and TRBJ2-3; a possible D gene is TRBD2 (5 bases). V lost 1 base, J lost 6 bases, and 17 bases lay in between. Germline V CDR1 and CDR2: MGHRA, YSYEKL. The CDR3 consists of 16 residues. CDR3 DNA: TGCGCCAGCAGCCAAGGATTACTAGGTGGCGGCGATACGCAGTATTTT. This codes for CASSQGLLGGGDTQYF.

This chain's CDR3 is CASSPWTSGAEETQYF. The DNA of the CDR3 is TGTGCCAGCAGCCCTTGGACTAGCGGGGCCGAAGAGACCCAGTACTTC. The chain uses TRBV27 and TRBJ2-5; 12 bases agree with TRBD2. The CDR3 has 16 residues. V lost 6 bases and J lost 3; bases outside the gene matches: 8. Germline V gene lookup returns CDR1 MNHEY and CDR2 SMNVEV (reference sequence).

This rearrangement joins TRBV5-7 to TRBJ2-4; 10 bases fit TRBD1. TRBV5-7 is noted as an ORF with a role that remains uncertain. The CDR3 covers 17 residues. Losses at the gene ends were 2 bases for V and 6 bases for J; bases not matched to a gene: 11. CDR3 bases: TGTGCCAGCAGCTTTAATGTGGGGACAGGGGTCCCAAACATTCAGTACTTC. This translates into CASSFNVGTGVPNIQYF.

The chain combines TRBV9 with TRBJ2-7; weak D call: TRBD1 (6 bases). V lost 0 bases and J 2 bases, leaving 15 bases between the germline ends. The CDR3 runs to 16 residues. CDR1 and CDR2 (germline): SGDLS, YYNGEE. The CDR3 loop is CASSVAGTGRTYEQYF. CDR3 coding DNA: TGTGCCAGCAGCGTAGCGGGTACAGGGAGAACCTACGAGCAGTACTTC.

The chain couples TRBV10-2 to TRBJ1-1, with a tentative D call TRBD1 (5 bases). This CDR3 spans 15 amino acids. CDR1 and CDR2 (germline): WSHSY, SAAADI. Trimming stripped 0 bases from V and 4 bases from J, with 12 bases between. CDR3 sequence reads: CASSESSQGVTEAFF. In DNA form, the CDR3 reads TGCGCCAGCAGTGAGTCTAGTCAGGGTGTCACTGAAGCTTTCTTT.

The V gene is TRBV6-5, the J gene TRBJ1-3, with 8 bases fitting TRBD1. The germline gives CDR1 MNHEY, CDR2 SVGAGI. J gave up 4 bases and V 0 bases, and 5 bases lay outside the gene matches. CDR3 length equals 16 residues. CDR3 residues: CASSYSEQGEGNTIYF. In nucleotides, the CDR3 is TGTGCCAGCAGTTACTCGGAACAGGGGGAAGGAAACACCATATATTTT.

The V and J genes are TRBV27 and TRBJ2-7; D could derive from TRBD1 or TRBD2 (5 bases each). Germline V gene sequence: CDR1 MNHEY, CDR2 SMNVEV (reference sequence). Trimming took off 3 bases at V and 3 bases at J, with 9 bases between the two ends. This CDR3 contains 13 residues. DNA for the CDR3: TGTGCCAGCAGTTTGGGACCCCTCTACGAGCAGTACTTC. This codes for CASSLGPLYEQYF.

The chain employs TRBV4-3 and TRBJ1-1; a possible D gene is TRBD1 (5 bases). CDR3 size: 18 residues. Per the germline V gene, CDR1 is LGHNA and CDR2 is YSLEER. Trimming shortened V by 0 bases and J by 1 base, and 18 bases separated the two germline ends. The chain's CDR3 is CASSQDSHGARGNTEAFF. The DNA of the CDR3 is TGCGCCAGCAGCCAAGATTCTCATGGGGCTCGTGGGAACACTGAAGCTTTCTTT.

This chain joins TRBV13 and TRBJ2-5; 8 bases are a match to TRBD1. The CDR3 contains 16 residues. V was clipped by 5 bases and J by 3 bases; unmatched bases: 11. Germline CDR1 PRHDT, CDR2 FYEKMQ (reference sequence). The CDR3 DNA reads TGTGCCAGCAGCAACGGACAGGGTTGGGGGAAAGAGACCCAGTACTTC. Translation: CASSNGQGWGKETQYF.

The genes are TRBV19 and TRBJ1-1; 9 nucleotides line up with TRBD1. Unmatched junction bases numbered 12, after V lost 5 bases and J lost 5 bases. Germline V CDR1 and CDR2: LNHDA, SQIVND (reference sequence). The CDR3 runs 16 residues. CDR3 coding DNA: TGTGCCAGTAGTTTTATACAGGGGGCATTTAGGACTGAAGCTTTCTTT. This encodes CASSFIQGAFRTEAFF. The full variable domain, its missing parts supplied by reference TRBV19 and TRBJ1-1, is DGGITQSPKYLFRKEGQNVTLSCEQNLNHDAMYWYRQDPGQGLRLIYYSQIVNDFQKGDIAEGYSVSREKKESFPLTVTSAQKNPTAFYLCASSFIQGAFRTEAFFGQGTRLTVV.

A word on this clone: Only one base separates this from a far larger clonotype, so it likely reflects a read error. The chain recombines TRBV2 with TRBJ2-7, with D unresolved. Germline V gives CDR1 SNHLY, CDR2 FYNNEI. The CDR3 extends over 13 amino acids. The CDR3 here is CASSEGPAYERYF. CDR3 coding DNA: TGTGCCAGCAGTGAGGGCCCGGCCTACGAGCGGTACTTC.

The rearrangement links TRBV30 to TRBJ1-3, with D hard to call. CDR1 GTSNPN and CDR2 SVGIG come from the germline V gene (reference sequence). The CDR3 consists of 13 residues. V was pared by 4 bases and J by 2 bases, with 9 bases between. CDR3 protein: CAWIVGTGNTIYF. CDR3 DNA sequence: TGTGCCTGGATAGTAGGGACTGGAAACACCATATATTTT.

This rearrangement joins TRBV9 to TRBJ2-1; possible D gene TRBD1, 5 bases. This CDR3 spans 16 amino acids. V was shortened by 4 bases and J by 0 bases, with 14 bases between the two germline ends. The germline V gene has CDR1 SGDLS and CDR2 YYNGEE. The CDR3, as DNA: TGTGCCAGCAGCTCCCCTCGGCAGGGCTCCTACAATGAGCAGTTCTTC. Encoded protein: CASSSPRQGSYNEQFF.

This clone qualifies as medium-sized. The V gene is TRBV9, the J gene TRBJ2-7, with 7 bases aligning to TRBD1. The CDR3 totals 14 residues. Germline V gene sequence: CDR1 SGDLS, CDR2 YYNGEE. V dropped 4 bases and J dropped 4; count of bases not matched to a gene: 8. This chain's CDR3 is CASSPWDSPYEQYF. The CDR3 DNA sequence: TGTGCCAGCAGCCCCTGGGACAGCCCATACGAGCAGTACTTC.